This TCR beta chain was found in a study of radiotherapy plus CTLA-4 blockade in lung cancer. The protocol was immunoSEQ multiplex PCR, while the TCRdb copy is restricted to in-frame clones and leaves out a portion. The sample carries roughly 48,000 clones, around four fifths recorded once. A single count supports this clone. What it binds is unknown. The study's findings and limits: Researchers report tumor-derived TCR clones expanding in blood after radiotherapy plus ipilimumab. Alongside interferon-beta, early blood T cell clone dynamics were reportedly the best predictor of response.

Focal radiation plus CTLA-4 blockade with ipilimumab was given to patients with chemo-refractory metastatic non-small-cell lung cancer. CDR3 length: 15 amino acids. CDR1 SGHRS and CDR2 YFSETQ come from the germline V gene. Losses at the gene ends were 4 bases for V and 6 bases for J; bases not matched to a gene: 7. Sequencing was performed on peripheral blood, taken from a patient treated with radiotherapy plus ipilimumab. The V call is TRBV5-1, the J call TRBJ2-2; 9 positions agree with TRBD1. The source is a human donor with non-small cell lung cancer who had stable disease on radiotherapy plus ipilimumab. This CDR3 reads CASSPRTGEAGELFF. DNA for the CDR3: TGCGCCAGCAGCCCCAGGACAGGGGAGGCCGGGGAGCTGTTTTTT.